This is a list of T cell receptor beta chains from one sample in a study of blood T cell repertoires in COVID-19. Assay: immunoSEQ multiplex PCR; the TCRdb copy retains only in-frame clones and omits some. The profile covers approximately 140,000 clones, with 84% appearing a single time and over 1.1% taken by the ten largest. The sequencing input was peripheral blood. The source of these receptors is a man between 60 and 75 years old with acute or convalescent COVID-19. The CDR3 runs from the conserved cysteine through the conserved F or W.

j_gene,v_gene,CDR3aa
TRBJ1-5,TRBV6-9,CASNHGGSGSQPQHF
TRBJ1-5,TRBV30,CAWNIGAGSNQPQHF
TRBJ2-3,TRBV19,CASSIDPGTTDTQYF
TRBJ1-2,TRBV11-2,CASSLPRDRGPSTF
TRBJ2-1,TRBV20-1,CSASGGWTSGSLNEQFF
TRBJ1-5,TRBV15,CATSRDPTVPNQPQHF
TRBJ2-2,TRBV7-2,CASSFRGTGELFF
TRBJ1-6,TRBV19,CASSGTGNSPLHF
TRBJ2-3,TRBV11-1,CASSLMGAFTDTQYF
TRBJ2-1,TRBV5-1,CASSYEPSGEQFF
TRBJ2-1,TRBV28,CASRGTGGYNEQFF
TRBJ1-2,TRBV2,CASRSGASNYGYTF
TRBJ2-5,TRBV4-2,CASSPPGSGGARGETQYF
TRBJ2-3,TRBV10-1,CASSVTTSTDTQYF
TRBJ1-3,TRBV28,CASSSTGIRNTIYF
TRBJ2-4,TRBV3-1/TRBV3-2,CASSQDPPGAKNIQYF
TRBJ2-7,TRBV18,CASSPGGTGLTYEQYF
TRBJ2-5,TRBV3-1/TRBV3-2,CASSHLGAKETQYF
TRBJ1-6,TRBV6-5,CASRNAGRSSPLHF
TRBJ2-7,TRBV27,CASSLLSYGRGTAYEQYF